This T cell receptor (beta chain) came from a study of T cell changes during pregnancy in multiple sclerosis (dated by TCRdb to 2018 to 2020). Background on the whole study: The study examined how the T cell repertoire changed over the course of pregnancy in women with multiple sclerosis.

The library was prepared using the immunoSEQ multiplex PCR assay. This is the immuneACCESS table as TCRdb keeps it, with only in-frame sequences that have V and J called. A part of the clones is gone; compared with another copy, unresolved V genes explain less than half, and the rest is unexplained. The sample yields approximately 88,000 clones; 90% to 95% were counted once. Over 0.95% of the sample is taken by the ten largest. About this clone itself: No cognate antigen has been identified for it. Base-call qualities are not available, and no considerably larger clone is one nucleotide away.

Cut back by 0 bases and 5 bases, the V and J ends lie 7 bases apart. In the germline V gene (reference sequence), CDR1 corresponds to GTSNPN and CDR2 to SVGIG. From the cysteine through the phenylalanine, the CDR3 covers 12 amino acids. The read is trimmed to its CDR3 DNA, 36 bases read in frame from base 1. This clonotype originated in a female donor with multiple sclerosis, enrolled in a pregnancy study. The input for sequencing was peripheral blood, taken in the second trimester of pregnancy. The V and J segments used are TRBV30 and TRBJ1-2, with the identity of the D gene unclear. The nucleotide sequence reads as follows: TGTGCCTGGAGTGTAGGAGGATATGGCTACACCTTC. The resulting protein is CAWSVGGYGYTF.